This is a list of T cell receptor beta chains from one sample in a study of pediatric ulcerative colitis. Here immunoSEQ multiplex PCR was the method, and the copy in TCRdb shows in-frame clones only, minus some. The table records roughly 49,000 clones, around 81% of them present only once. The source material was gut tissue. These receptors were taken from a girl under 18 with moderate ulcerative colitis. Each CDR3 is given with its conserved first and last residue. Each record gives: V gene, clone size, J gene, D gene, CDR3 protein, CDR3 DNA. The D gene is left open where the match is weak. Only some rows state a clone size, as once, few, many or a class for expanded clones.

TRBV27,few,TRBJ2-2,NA,CASSLSSTGELFF,TGTGCCAGCAGTTTATCGAGTACCGGGGAGCTGTTTTTT
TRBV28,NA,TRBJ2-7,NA,CASSFGSQRAYEQYF,TGTGCCAGCAGTTTTGGCTCGCAGCGGGCCTACGAGCAGTACTTC
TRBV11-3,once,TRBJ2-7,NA,CASSLDKYEQYF,TGTGCCAGCAGCTTAGATAAGTACGAGCAGTACTTC
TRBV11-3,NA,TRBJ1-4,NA,CASSFGPRGLNEKLFF,TGTGCCAGCAGCTTTGGACCTCGTGGGCTTAATGAAAAACTGTTTTTT
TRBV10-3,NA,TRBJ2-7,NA,CAISDGSYEQYF,TGTGCCATCAGTGACGGGTCCTACGAGCAGTACTTC
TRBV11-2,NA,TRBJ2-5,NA,CASSLRGGRDQETQYF,TGTGCCAGCAGCCTTAGGGGCGGGCGGGACCAAGAGACCCAGTACTTC
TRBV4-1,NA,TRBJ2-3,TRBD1,CASSQDRLTGTIADTQYF,TGCGCCAGCAGCCAAGATCGGCTGACAGGGACGATAGCAGACACGCAGTATTTT
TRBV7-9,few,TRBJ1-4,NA,CASSLSRKTNEKLFF,TGTGCCAGCAGCCTAAGTAGGAAAACGAATGAAAAACTGTTTTTT
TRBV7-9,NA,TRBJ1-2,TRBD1,CASSPTRDSIFYTF,TGTGCCAGCAGCCCGACCCGGGACAGCATATTCTACACCTTC
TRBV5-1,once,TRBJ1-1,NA,CASSYGTKKRTEAFF,TGCGCCAGCAGCTACGGGACAAAAAAACGCACTGAAGCTTTCTTT
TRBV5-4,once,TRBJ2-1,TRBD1,CASSLDLQGVNEQFF,TGTGCCAGCAGCTTGGATCTACAGGGGGTCAATGAGCAGTTCTTC
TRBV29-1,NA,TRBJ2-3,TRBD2,CSVEGGGNADTQYF,TGCAGCGTTGAAGGGGGAGGGAACGCAGATACGCAGTATTTT
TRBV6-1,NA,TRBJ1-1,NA,CASSPTGNTEAFF,TGTGCCAGCAGTCCGACGGGGAACACTGAAGCTTTCTTT
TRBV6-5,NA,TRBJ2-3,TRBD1,CASSPGTGSYTQYF,TGTGCCAGCAGTCCCGGGACAGGGTCATATACGCAGTATTTT
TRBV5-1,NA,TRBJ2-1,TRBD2,CASSLAGTSLNEQFF,TGCGCCAGCAGCTTGGCCGGGACTAGTCTCAATGAGCAGTTCTTC
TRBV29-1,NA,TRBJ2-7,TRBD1,CSVTGTVEEQYF,TGCAGCGTAACAGGGACAGTAGAAGAGCAGTACTTC
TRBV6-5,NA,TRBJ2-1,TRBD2,CASRKAGGSYNEQFF,TGTGCCAGCAGAAAAGCGGGAGGGTCCTACAATGAGCAGTTCTTC
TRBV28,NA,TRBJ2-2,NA,CASTLSLPFKARLQNTGELFF,TGTGCCAGCACCCTATCACTACCATTTAAAGCCCGGCTACAGAACACCGGGGAGCTGTTTTTT
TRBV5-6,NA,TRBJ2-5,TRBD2,CASSWGGEETQYF,TGTGCCAGCAGCTGGGGAGGGGAAGAGACCCAGTACTTC
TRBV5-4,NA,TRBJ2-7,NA,CASSVGPATNYYEQYF,TGTGCCAGCAGCGTGGGACCGGCAACCAATTACTACGAGCAGTACTTC
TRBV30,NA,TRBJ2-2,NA,CAWGGIKNTGELFF,TGTGCCTGGGGGGGCATTAAGAACACCGGGGAGCTGTTTTTT
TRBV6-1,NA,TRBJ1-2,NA,CASSEDPGAHYGYTF,TGTGCCAGCAGTGAAGATCCAGGGGCCCACTATGGCTACACCTTC
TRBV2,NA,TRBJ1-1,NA,CASGKDREAFF,TGTGCCAGCGGAAAGGACAGAGAAGCTTTCTTT
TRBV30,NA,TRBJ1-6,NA,CAWSLGGVNSPLHF,TGTGCCTGGAGTCTGGGGGGCGTGAATTCACCCCTCCACTTT
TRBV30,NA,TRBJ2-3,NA,CAWTGPSTDTQYF,TGTGCCTGGACTGGACCTAGCACAGATACGCAGTATTTT
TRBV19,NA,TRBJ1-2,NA,CASSIRRGDGYTF,TGTGCCAGTAGTATACGCAGGGGTGACGGCTACACCTTC
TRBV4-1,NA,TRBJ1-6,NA,CASSQEWGRGNSPLHF,TGCGCCAGCAGCCAAGAGTGGGGTCGAGGAAATTCACCCCTCCACTTT
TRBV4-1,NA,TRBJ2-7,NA,CASSHRLDYEQYF,TGCGCCAGCAGCCACAGATTAGACTACGAGCAGTACTTC
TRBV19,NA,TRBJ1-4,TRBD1,CASSIRGGNEKLFF,TGTGCCAGTAGCATCAGGGGGGGTAATGAAAAACTGTTTTTT
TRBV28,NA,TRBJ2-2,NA,CASSLHRTGELFF,TGTGCCAGCAGTCTCCACCGGACCGGGGAGCTGTTTTTT
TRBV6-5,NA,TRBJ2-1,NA,CASSYAGLPNEQFF,TGTGCCAGCAGTTACGCCGGACTTCCTAATGAGCAGTTCTTC
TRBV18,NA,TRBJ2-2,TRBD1,CASSPRGQGISGTGELFF,TGTGCCAGCTCACCCCGAGGACAGGGCATTTCGGGCACCGGGGAGCTGTTTTTT
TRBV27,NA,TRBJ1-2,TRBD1,CASSLVGTGEGYTF,TGTGCCAGCAGTTTGGTAGGGACAGGGGAAGGCTACACCTTC
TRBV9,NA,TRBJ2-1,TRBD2,CASSVSGTSRSEQFF,TGTGCCAGCAGCGTGTCCGGGACTAGCCGTTCCGAGCAGTTCTTC
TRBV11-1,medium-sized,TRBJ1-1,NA,CASSPELNTEAFF,TGTGCCAGCAGCCCCGAGCTTAACACTGAAGCTTTCTTT